The rows below give T cell receptor beta chains drawn from one sample of a study of monozygotic twins with inflammatory bowel disease. Each CDR3 protein gets one entry in TCRdb, which reprocessed the 5' RACE reads and gives no DNA. The listing records tens of thousands of distinct CDR3 sequences. Sequences were obtained from blood. The receptors come from a human donor with ulcerative colitis or Crohn's disease, or a healthy co-twin of an affected twin (not recorded which). CDR3s include the opening cysteine and the closing phenylalanine or tryptophan.

>TRBV3-1|TRBJ1-2
CASSHHMFPRRDRANYGYTF
>TRBV10-3|TRBJ2-7
CASRAGETYEQYF
>TRBV12-3/TRBV12-4|TRBJ1-1
CASNPGTDNTEAFF
>TRBV5-5|TRBJ1-5
CASSFGQINQPQHF
>TRBV12-3/TRBV12-4|TRBJ2-7
CASNIGLAFEQYF
>TRBV5-5|TRBJ2-2
CASSLAPAPQNTGELFF
>TRBV5-1|TRBJ2-7
CASSLAGRSYEQYF
>TRBV20-1|TRBJ2-7
CSAREGQPYEQYF
>TRBV9|TRBJ2-1
CASSPRQGISYNEQFF
>TRBV5-1|TRBJ1-1
CASSLGQATEAFF
>TRBV6-2/TRBV6-3|TRBJ1-5
CASSYVTGVQPQHF
>TRBV12-3/TRBV12-4|TRBJ1-2
CASSYLGGTLYGYTF
>TRBV7-2|TRBJ2-2
CASIETGYNTGELFF
>TRBV20-1|TRBJ1-6
CSANADTNSPLHF
>TRBV7-8|TRBJ2-3
CASSLGGARADTQYF
>TRBV5-1|TRBJ2-2
CASSFGANSNTGELFF
>TRBV27|TRBJ2-3
CASSSSGSSLPDTQYF
>TRBV20-1|TRBJ2-3
CSARRQGSPDTQYF
>TRBV18|TRBJ2-4
CASSPPLWDIQYF
>TRBV5-1|TRBJ1-2
CASSTGTGIYGYTF
>TRBV3-1|TRBJ1-6
CASSQGGQGYSPLHF
>TRBV7-6|TRBJ2-1
CASSYLSATSSYNEQFF
>TRBV19|TRBJ1-1
CASRSGAGTEAFF